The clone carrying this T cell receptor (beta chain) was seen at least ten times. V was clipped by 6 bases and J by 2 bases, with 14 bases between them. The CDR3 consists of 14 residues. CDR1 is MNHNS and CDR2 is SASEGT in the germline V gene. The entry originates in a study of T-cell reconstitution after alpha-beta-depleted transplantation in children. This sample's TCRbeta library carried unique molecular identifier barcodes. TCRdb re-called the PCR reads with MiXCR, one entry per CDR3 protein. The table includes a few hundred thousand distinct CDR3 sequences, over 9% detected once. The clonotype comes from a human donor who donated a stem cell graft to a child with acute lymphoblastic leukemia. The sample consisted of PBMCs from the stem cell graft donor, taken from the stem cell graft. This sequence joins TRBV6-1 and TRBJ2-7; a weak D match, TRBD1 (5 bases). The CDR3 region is CASSRTAGTYEQYF. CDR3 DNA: TGTGCCAGCAGCAGGACGGCAGGGACCTACGAGCAGTACTTC.